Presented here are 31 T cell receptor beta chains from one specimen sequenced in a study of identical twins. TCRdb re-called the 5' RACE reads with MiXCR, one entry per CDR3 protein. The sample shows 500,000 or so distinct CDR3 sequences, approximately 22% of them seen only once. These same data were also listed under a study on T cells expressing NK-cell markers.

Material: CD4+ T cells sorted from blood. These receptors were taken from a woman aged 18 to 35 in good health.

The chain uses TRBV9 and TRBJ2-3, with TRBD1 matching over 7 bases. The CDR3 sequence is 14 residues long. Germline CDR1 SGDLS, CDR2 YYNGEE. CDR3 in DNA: TGTGCTAGTCGGCGAGAGGGGGCAGGAGATACGCAGTATTTT. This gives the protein CASRREGAGDTQYF. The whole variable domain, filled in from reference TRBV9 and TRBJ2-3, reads DSGVTQTPKHLITATGQRVTLRCSPRSGDLSVYWYQQSLDQGLQFLIQYYNGEERAKGNILERFSAQQFPDLHSELNLSSLELGDSALYFCASRREGAGDTQYFGPGTRLTVL.

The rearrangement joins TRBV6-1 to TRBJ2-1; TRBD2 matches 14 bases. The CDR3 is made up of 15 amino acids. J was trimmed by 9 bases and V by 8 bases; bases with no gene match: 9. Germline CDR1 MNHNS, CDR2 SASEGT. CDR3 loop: CASQRTSGGWGEQFF. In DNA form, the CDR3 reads TGTGCCAGCCAAAGGACTAGCGGGGGGTGGGGTGAGCAGTTCTTC.

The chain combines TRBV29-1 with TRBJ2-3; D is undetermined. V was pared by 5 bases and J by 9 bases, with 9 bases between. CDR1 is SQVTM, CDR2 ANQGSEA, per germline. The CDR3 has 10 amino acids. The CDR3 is CSVLTQTQYF. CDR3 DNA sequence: TGCAGCGTTCTCACCCAGACGCAGTATTTT.

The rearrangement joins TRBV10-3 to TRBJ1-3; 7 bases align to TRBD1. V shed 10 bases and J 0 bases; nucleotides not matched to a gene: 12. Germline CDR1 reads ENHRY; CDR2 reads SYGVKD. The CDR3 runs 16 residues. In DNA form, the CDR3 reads TGTGCCACCCTTCCCCGGGACAGAGTCTCTGGAAACACCATATATTTT. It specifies CATLPRDRVSGNTIYF.

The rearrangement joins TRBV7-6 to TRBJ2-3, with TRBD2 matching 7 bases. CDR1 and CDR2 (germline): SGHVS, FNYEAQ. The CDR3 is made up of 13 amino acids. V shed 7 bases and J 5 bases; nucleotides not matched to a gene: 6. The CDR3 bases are TGTGCCAGCACCCCCAGGGAGGGAGATACGCAGTATTTT. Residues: CASTPREGDTQYF.

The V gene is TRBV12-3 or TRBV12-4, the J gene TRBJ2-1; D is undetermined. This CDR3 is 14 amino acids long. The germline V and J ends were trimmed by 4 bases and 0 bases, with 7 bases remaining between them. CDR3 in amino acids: CASSSRDSYNEQFF. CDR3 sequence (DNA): TGTGCCAGCAGTTCAAGGGACTCCTACAATGAGCAGTTCTTC.

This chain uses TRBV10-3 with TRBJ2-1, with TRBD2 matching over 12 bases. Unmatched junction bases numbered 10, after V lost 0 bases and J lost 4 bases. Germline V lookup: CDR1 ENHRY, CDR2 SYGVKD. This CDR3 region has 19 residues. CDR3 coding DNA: TGTGCCATCAGTGAGTCGATGCTAGCGGGAGGGCCAGGATACAATGAGCAGTTCTTC. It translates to CAISESMLAGGPGYNEQFF.

The CDR3 spells CSARGWGSSYEQYF. CDR3 bases: TGCAGTGCTAGGGGTTGGGGGAGCTCCTACGAGCAGTACTTC. The V gene is TRBV20-1, the J gene TRBJ2-7, with D possibly called TRBD1 or TRBD2 (5 bases each). CDR3 size: 14 residues. The V end lost 3 bases, the J end lost 0 bases, and 12 bases lay between the germline ends. Germline V gives CDR1 DFQATT, CDR2 SNEGSKA (reference sequence).

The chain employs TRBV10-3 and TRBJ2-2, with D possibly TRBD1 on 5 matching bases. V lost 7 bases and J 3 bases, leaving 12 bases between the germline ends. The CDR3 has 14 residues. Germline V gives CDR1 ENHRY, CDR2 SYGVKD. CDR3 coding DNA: TGTGCCATCAAGGCAGGGCTCCACACCGGGGAGCTGTTTTTT. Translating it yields CAIKAGLHTGELFF.

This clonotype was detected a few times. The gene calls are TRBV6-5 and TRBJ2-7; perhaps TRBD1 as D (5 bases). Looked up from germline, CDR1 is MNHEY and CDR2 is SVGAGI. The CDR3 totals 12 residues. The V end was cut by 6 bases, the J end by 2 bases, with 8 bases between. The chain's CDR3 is CASRGRTYEQYF. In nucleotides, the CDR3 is TGTGCCAGCAGGGGGCGAACCTACGAGCAGTACTTC.

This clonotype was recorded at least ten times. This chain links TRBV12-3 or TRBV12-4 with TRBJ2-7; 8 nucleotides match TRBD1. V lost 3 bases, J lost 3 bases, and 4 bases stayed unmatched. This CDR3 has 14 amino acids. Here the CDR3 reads CASSFDRGSYEQYF. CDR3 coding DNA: TGTGCCAGCAGTTTTGACAGGGGAAGCTACGAGCAGTACTTC.

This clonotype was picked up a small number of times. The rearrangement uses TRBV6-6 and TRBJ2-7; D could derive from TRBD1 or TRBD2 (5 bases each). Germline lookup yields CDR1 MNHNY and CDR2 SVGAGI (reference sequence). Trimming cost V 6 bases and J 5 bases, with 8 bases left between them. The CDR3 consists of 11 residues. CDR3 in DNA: TGTGCCAGCAGGCAGGGACACGAGCAGTACTTC. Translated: CASRQGHEQYF.

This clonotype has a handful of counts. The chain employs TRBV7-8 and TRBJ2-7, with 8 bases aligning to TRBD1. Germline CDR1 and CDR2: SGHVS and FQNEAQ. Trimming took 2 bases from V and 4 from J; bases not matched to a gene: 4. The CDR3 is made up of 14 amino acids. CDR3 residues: CASSLIDRGYEQYF. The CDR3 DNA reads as TGTGCCAGCAGCTTAATCGACAGGGGATACGAGCAGTACTTC.

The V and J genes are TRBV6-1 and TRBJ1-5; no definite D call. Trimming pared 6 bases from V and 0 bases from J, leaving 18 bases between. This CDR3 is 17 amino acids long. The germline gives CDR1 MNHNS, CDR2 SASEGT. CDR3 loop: CASRDGGFPYSNQPQHF. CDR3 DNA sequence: TGTGCCAGCAGGGATGGAGGGTTCCCTTATAGCAATCAGCCCCAGCATTTT.

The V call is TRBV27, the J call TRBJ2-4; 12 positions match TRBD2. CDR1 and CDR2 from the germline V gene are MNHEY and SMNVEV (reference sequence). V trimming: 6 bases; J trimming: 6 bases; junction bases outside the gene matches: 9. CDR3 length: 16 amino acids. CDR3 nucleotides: TGTGCCAGCAGCCAGACTAGCGGGAGTGGGAGAAACATTCAGTACTTC. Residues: CASSQTSGSGRNIQYF.

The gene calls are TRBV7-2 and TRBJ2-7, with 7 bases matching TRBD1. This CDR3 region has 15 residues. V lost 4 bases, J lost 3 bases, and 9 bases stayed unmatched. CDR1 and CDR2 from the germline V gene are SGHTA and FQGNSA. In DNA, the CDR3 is TGTGCCAGCAGCTCCCAGACAGGGACGGGCTACGAGCAGTACTTC. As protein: CASSSQTGTGYEQYF.

Written as DNA, the CDR3 is TGCGCCAGCAGCTGGGGACTAGCCCCCAATGAGCAGTTCTTC. This codes for CASSWGLAPNEQFF. The rearrangement links TRBV5-1 to TRBJ2-1, with 9 bases identical to TRBD2. CDR1 is SGHRS and CDR2 is YFSETQ in the germline V gene. J was trimmed by 6 bases and V by 3 bases; bases with no gene match: 4. This CDR3 spans 14 amino acids.

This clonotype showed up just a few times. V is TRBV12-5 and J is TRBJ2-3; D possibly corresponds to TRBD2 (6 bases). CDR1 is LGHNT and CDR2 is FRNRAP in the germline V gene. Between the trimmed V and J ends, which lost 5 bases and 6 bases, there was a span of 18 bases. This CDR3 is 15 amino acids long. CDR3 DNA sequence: TGTGCTAGTGGTACTCATAGGAGGGCCTTTGATACGCAGTATTTT. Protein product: CASGTHRRAFDTQYF.

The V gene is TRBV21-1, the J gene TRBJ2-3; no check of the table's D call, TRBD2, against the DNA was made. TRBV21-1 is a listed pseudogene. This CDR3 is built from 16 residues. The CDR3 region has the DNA TGTGCCAGCAGCAAGTGGGCTAGCAGCAGCACAGATACGCAGTATTTT. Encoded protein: CASSKWASSSTDTQYF.

The CDR3 coding sequence is TGTGCCAGCAGCGCCCCGGACGACAGGGGGCCATCACCCCTCCACTTT. As protein: CASSAPDDRGPSPLHF. This chain uses TRBV3-1 with TRBJ1-6, with 10 nucleotides matching TRBD1. The ends lost 5 bases at V and 10 bases at J; junction bases unmatched: 11. Per germline, CDR1 LGHDT and CDR2 YNNKEL (reference sequence). This CDR3 comprises 16 residues.

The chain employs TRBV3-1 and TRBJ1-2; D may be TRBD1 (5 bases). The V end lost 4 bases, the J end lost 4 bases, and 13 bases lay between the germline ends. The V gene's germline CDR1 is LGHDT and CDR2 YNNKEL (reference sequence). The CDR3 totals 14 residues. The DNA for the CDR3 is TGTGCCAGCAGCCTAGGGGCGGGCCCCTATGGCTACACCTTC. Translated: CASSLGAGPYGYTF.

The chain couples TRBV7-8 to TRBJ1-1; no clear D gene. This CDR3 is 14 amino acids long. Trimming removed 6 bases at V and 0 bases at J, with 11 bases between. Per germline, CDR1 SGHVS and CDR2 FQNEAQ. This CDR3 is CASRYGPLNTEAFF. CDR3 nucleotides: TGTGCCAGCAGGTATGGTCCCCTGAACACTGAAGCTTTCTTT.

The CDR3 sequence is CASSLTAQETQYF. CDR3 nucleotides: TGTGCCAGCAGCTTGACAGCACAAGAGACCCAGTACTTC. The chain links TRBV5-5 to TRBJ2-5; D gene unclear. V shed 1 base and J shed 2 bases, with 6 bases lying between them. Germline V CDR1 and CDR2: SGHKS, YYEKEE (reference sequence). The CDR3 sequence is 13 residues long.

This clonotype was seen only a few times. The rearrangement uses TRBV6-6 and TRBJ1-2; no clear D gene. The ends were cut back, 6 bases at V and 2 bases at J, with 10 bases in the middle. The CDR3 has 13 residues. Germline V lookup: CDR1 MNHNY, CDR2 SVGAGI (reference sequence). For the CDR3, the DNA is TGTGCCAGCAGCCCCCAGCGGAACTATGGCTACACCTTC. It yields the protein CASSPQRNYGYTF.

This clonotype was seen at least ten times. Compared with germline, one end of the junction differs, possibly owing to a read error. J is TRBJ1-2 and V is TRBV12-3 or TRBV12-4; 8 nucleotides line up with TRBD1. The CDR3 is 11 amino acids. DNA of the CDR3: TGCGCCAGCAGCCGGGACAGGGGCTACACCTTC. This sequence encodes CASSRDRGYTF.

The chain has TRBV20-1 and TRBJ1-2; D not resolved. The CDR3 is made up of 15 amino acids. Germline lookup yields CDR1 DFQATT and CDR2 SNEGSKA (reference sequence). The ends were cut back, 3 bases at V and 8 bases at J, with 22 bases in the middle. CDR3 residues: CSARPYPYFTPGYTF. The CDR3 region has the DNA TGCAGTGCTAGGCCTTATCCGTACTTTACACCGGGCTACACCTTC.

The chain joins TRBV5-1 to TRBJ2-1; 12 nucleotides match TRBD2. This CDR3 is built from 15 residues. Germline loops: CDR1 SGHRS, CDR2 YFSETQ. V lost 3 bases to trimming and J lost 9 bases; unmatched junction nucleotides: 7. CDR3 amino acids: CASSSRTSGTSEQFF. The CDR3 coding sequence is TGCGCCAGCAGCTCGAGGACTAGCGGGACCAGTGAGCAGTTCTTC.

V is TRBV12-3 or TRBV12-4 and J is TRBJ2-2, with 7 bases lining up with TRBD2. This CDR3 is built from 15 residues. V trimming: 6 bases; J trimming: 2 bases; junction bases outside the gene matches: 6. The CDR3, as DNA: TGTGCCAGCAGGCCTAGGGACTACAACACCGGGGAGCTGTTTTTT. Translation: CASRPRDYNTGELFF.

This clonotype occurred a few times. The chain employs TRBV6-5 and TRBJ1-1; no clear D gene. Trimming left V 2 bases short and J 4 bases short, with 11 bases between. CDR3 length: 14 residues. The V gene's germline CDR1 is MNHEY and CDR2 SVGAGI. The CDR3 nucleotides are TGTGCCAGCAGTTACCCCGGACTAGTCACTGAAGCTTTCTTT. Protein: CASSYPGLVTEAFF.

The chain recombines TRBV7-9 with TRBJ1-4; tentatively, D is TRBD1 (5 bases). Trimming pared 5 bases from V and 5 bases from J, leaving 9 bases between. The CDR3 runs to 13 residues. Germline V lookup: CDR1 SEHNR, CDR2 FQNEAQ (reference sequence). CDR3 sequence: CASSANRNEKLFF. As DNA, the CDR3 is TGTGCCAGCAGCGCGAACAGGAATGAAAAACTGTTTTTT.

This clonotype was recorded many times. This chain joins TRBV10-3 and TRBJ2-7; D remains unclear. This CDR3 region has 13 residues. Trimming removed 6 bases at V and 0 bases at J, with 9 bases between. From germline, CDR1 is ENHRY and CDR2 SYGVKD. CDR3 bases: TGTGCCATCAGGTATCTCGTCTCCTACGAGCAGTACTTC. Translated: CAIRYLVSYEQYF.